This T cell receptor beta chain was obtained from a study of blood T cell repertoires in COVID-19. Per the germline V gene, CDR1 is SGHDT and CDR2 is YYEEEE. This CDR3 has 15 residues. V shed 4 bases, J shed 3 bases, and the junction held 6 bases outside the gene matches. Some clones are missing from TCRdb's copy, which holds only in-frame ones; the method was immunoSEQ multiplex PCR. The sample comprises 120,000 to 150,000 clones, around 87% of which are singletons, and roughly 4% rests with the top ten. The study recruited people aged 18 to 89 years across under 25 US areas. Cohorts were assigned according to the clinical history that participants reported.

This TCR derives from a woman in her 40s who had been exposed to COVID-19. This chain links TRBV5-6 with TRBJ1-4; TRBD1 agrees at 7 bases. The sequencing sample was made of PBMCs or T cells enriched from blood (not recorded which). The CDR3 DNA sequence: TGTGCCAGCAGCCCCCGGGACAGAGCTAATGAAAAACTGTTTTTT. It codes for CASSPRDRANEKLFF.